A single sample is the source of the 20 T cell receptor beta chains below, sequenced in a study of cytotoxic CD8 clonotypes in ibrutinib-treated CLL. Sequencing was performed with immunoSEQ multiplex PCR; in TCRdb, only in-frame clones are kept and a portion is missing. Here the sample spans tens of thousands of clones, over 70% being singletons. This specimen was PBMCs, taken before ibrutinib treatment. These receptor sequences come from a human donor with chronic lymphocytic leukemia.

The chain links TRBV7-8 to TRBJ1-5; TRBD1 aligns across 9 bases. Germline V gene sequence: CDR1 SGHVS, CDR2 FQNEAQ. CDR3 size: 17 residues. V shed 4 bases and J 4 bases; nucleotides not matched to a gene: 11. Here the CDR3 reads CASSSETGGVGNQPQHF. CDR3 nucleotide sequence: TGTGCCAGCAGCTCGGAAACAGGGGGCGTCGGGAATCAGCCCCAGCATTTT.

The V and J genes are TRBV7-3 and TRBJ2-2; 8 positions agree with TRBD1. The junction had 6 bases not matched to a gene; V was cut back by 6 bases and J by 3 bases. Germline lookup yields CDR1 SGHTA and CDR2 FQGTGA. This CDR3 is built from 15 residues. The CDR3 bases are TGTGCCAGCAGTCCAAGGACAGGGTACACCGGGGAGCTGTTTTTT. Protein product: CASSPRTGYTGELFF.

This clone was observed a few times. The chain employs TRBV5-6 and TRBJ1-1; no definite D call. V lost 4 bases and J lost 1, with 14 bases in between. Germline assignment: CDR1 SGHDT and CDR2 YYEEEE. The CDR3 loop spans 15 amino acids. CDR3 nucleotide sequence: TGTGCCAGCAGCACCGAGACGGATGCGAACACTGAAGCTTTCTTT. The encoded protein is CASSTETDANTEAFF.

The chain has TRBV7-9 and TRBJ1-3; no reliable D call. The CDR3 consists of 15 residues. The germline V and J ends were trimmed by 1 base and 3 bases, with 10 bases remaining between them. CDR1 and CDR2 (germline): SEHNR, FQNEAQ (reference sequence). CDR3 residues: CASSLGPLVGNTIYF. Written as DNA, the CDR3 is TGTGCCAGCAGCTTAGGACCGCTTGTTGGAAACACCATATATTTT.

The rearrangement joins TRBV7-6 to TRBJ2-2; a weak D match, TRBD2 (6 bases). The germline V gene has CDR1 SGHVS and CDR2 FNYEAQ. This CDR3 contains 13 residues. The ends were cut back, 6 bases at V and 5 bases at J, with 10 bases in the middle. CDR3 coding DNA: TGTGCCAGCAGTTGGGGGGTAACCGGGGAGCTGTTTTTT. Protein: CASSWGVTGELFF.

The chain has TRBV7-3 and TRBJ2-1; 8 bases line up with TRBD2. From germline, CDR1 is SGHTA and CDR2 FQGTGA. V was pared by 4 bases and J by 6 bases, with 2 bases of the junction left unmatched. The CDR3 is 13 residues long. DNA for the CDR3: TGTGCCAGCAGCTCCGGGACTAGCAATGAGCAGTTCTTC. Translating gives CASSSGTSNEQFF. The full variable domain, completed using reference TRBV7-3 and TRBJ2-1, is GAGVSQTPSNKVTEKGKYVELRCDPISGHTALYWYRQSLGQGPEFLIYFQGTGAADDSGLPNDRFFAVRPEGSVSTLKIQRTERGDSAVYLCASSSGTSNEQFFGPGTRLTVL.

This clone has just one count. The chain has TRBV7-7 and TRBJ2-1; TRBD2 agrees at 9 bases. This CDR3 spans 19 amino acids. The ends lost 7 bases at V and 9 bases at J; junction bases unmatched: 25. Germline V gives CDR1 SSHAT, CDR2 FNYEAQ (reference sequence). In nucleotides, the CDR3 is TGTGCCAGCATACTTCCAAGGAGTCGGAGCGGGAGGATCTTCTTTGAGCAGTTCTTC. Translated, it gives CASILPRSRSGRIFFEQFF.

This clone was counted a few times. The J gene is TRBJ2-7, the V gene TRBV11-2; maybe TRBD2 (6 bases). The CDR3 is 14 amino acids. V lost 6 bases to trimming and J lost 4 bases, with 16 bases between them. Germline assignment: CDR1 SGHAT and CDR2 FQNNGV. The CDR3 spells CASSITSSPYEQYF. DNA for the CDR3: TGTGCCAGCAGTATAACTAGCTCGCCATACGAGCAGTACTTC.

The chain couples TRBV6-5 to TRBJ1-1; 10 positions match TRBD1. The CDR3 totals 14 residues. Per germline, CDR1 MNHEY and CDR2 SVGAGI. With V trimmed by 0 bases and J by 11 bases, 6 bases remained unmatched. The CDR3 region is CASSYSETGGDAFF. The DNA of the CDR3 is TGTGCCAGCAGTTACTCCGAGACAGGGGGCGACGCTTTCTTT.

This rearrangement joins TRBV11-2 to TRBJ2-1; D is ambiguous. The V end was cut by 0 bases, the J end by 7 bases, with 10 bases between. The germline V gene encodes CDR1 SGHAT and CDR2 FQNNGV. The CDR3 has 14 residues. The CDR3 DNA is TGTGCCAGCAGCTTAGAATCCCCTGGGAATGAGCAGTTCTTC. Protein product: CASSLESPGNEQFF.

The chain is built from TRBV29-1 and TRBJ2-1; D is perhaps TRBD2 (6 bases). The germline V gene has CDR1 SQVTM and CDR2 ANQGSEA. Trimming stripped 6 bases from V and 5 bases from J, with 17 bases between. This CDR3 has 14 residues. This CDR3 is CSVARLASHNEQFF. The CDR3 nucleotides read TGCAGCGTAGCTAGGCTAGCGAGTCACAATGAGCAGTTCTTC.

This clone appeared a single time. The rearrangement joins TRBV27 to TRBJ2-2; D unresolved. Trimming left V 5 bases short and J 6 bases short, with 25 bases between. The CDR3 runs 18 residues. Germline loops: CDR1 MNHEY, CDR2 SMNVEV (reference sequence). CDR3 in DNA: TGTGCCAGCAGTCCCCGTCAAGCCCTTGGGAATGTGGCCGGGGAGCTGTTTTTT. Translating it yields CASSPRQALGNVAGELFF.

The rearrangement links TRBV2 to TRBJ1-5; D might be TRBD1 (6 bases). Trimming removed 6 bases from V and 1 base from J, with 13 bases in between. Germline values: CDR1 SNHLY, CDR2 FYNNEI. The CDR3 is made up of 15 amino acids. The DNA of the CDR3 is TGTGCCAGCAGACCGGGACATTTAAGCAATCAGCCCCAGCATTTT. Protein sequence: CASRPGHLSNQPQHF.

The chain combines TRBV4-2 with TRBJ2-1; unclear D gene. CDR1 LGHNA and CDR2 YNFKEQ come from the germline V gene. With 1 base removed from V and 3 bases from J, the gap between germline ends came to 7 bases. CDR3 length: 14 residues. The CDR3 is CASSQVGIYNEQFF. The DNA of the CDR3 is TGTGCCAGCAGCCAAGTGGGCATCTACAATGAGCAGTTCTTC.

This rearrangement joins TRBV5-5 to TRBJ1-4; the match to TRBD1 covers 8 bases. Trimming cost V 2 bases and J 6 bases; bases outside gene matches: 9. Per the germline V gene, CDR1 is SGHKS and CDR2 is YYEKEE (reference sequence). This CDR3 comprises 16 residues. The CDR3 protein is CASSFPSGTGHEKLFF. Here the CDR3 DNA reads TGTGCCAGCAGCTTTCCCTCCGGGACAGGTCATGAAAAACTGTTTTTT.

By sample share, this clone is medium-sized. The chain employs TRBV5-1 and TRBJ2-7; 13 bases line up with TRBD2. The CDR3 is made up of 16 amino acids. J was trimmed by 6 bases and V by 4 bases; bases with no gene match: 10. CDR1 is SGHRS and CDR2 is YFSETQ in the germline V gene. CDR3 nucleotide sequence: TGCGCCAGCAGCCAAACCGCCGGACTAGCGGGAGTCGAGCAGTACTTC. It yields the protein CASSQTAGLAGVEQYF. The entire variable domain, with the rest obtained from reference TRBV5-1 and TRBJ2-7, is as follows: KAGVTQTPRYLIKTRGQQVTLSCSPISGHRSVSWYQQTPGQGLQFLFEYFSETQRNKGNFPGRFSGRQFSNSRSEMNVSTLELGDSALYLCASSQTAGLAGVEQYFGPGTRLTVT.

The rearrangement links TRBV29-1 to TRBJ2-1; 7 bases map to TRBD2. Losses at the gene ends were 2 bases for V and 3 bases for J; bases not matched to a gene: 10. Germline lookup yields CDR1 SQVTM and CDR2 ANQGSEA. The CDR3 is made up of 16 amino acids. The CDR3: CSVEILAAGIYNEQFF. DNA for the CDR3: TGCAGCGTTGAAATTCTAGCGGCGGGGATCTACAATGAGCAGTTCTTC.

The chain's CDR3 is CAWSLAGFEQYF. For the CDR3, the DNA is TGTGCCTGGTCTCTAGCGGGATTCGAGCAGTACTTC. V is TRBV30 and J is TRBJ2-7, with TRBD2 identical over 9 bases. The germline CDR1 and CDR2 sequences are GTSNPN and SVGIG (reference sequence). V was clipped by 5 bases and J by 6 bases; unmatched bases: 5. This CDR3 spans 12 amino acids.

The chain employs TRBV9 and TRBJ2-3; D perhaps matches TRBD1 (5 bases). CDR3 length: 13 amino acids. CDR1 is SGDLS and CDR2 is YYNGEE in the germline V gene. Trimming removed 3 bases from V and 5 bases from J, with 10 bases in between. This CDR3 reads CASSAVRGDTQYF. As DNA, the CDR3 is TGTGCCAGCAGCGCGGTTAGGGGAGATACGCAGTATTTT.

This chain joins TRBV7-9 and TRBJ2-7, with 14 bases aligning to TRBD2. Germline trimming cut 4 bases from V and 6 bases from J; bases unmatched to any gene: 8. Germline CDR1 is SEHNR and CDR2 is FQNEAQ (reference sequence). This CDR3 region has 16 residues. The chain's CDR3 is CASSSPGLAGVAEQYF. The CDR3 DNA reads as TGTGCCAGCAGCTCCCCGGGACTAGCGGGAGTAGCCGAGCAGTACTTC. The whole variable domain, remainder taken from reference TRBV7-9 and TRBJ2-7, is DTGVSQNPRHKITKRGQNVTFRCDPISEHNRLYWYRQTLGQGPEFLTYFQNEAQLEKSRLLSDRFSAERPKGSFSTLEIQRTEQGDSAMYLCASSSPGLAGVAEQYFGPGTRLTVT.